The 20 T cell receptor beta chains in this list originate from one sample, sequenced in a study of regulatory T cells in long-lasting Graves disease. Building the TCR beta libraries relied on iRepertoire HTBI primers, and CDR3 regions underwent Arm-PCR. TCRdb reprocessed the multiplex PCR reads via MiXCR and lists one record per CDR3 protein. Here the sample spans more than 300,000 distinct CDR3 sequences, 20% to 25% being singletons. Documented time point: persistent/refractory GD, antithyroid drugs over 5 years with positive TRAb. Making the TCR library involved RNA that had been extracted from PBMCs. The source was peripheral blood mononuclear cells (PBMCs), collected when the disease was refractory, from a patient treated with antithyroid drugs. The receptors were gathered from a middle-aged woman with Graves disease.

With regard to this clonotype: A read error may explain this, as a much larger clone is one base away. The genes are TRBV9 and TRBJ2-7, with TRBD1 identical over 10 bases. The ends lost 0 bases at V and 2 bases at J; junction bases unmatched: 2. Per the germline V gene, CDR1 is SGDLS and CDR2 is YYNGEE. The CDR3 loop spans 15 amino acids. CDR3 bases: TGTGCCAGCAGCGTAGGGGGACAGGGGACCTACGAGCAGTACTTC. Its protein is CASSVGGQGTYEQYF.

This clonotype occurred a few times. The CDR3 here is CAIGSGANVLTF. The CDR3 DNA reads TGTGCCATTGGGTCTGGGGCCAACGTCCTGACTTTC. The chain has TRBV19 and TRBJ2-6; no definite D call. This CDR3 region has 12 residues. Trimming cost V 10 bases and J 1 base, with 5 bases left between them. The V gene's germline CDR1 is LNHDA and CDR2 SQIVND (reference sequence).

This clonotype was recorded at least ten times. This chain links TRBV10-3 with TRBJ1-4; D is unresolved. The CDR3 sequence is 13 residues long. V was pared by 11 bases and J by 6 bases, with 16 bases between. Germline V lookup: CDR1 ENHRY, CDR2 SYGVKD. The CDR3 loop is CASSFSSDEKLFF. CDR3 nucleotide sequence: TGTGCCTCTAGCTTCTCCTCAGATGAAAAACTGTTTTTT.

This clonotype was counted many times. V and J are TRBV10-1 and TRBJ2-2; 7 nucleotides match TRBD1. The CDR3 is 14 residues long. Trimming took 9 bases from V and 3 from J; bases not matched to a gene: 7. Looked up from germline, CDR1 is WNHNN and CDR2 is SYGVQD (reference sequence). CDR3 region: CASRGQADTGELFF. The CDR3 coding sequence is TGCGCCAGTAGAGGACAGGCCGACACCGGGGAGCTGTTTTTT.

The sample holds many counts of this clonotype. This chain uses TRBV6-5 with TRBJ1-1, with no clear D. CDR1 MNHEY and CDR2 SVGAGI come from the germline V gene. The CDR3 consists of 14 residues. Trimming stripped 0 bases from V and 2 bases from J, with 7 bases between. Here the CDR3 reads CASSYSPGNTEAFF. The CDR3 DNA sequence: TGTGCCAGCAGTTACTCGCCGGGAAACACTGAAGCTTTCTTT.

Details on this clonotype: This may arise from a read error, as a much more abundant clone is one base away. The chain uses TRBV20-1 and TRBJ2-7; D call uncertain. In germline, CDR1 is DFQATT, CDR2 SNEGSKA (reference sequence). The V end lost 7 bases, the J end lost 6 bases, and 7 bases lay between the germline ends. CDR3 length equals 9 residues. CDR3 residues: CSVSVEQYF. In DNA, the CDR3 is TGCAGTGTTTCAGTCGAGCAGTACTTC.

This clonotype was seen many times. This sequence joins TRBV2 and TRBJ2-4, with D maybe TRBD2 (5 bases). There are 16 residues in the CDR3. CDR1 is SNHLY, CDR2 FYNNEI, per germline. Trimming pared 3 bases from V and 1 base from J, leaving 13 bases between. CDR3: CASSERALWAKNIQYF. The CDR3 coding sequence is TGTGCCAGCAGTGAGAGGGCCTTGTGGGCCAAAAACATTCAGTACTTC.

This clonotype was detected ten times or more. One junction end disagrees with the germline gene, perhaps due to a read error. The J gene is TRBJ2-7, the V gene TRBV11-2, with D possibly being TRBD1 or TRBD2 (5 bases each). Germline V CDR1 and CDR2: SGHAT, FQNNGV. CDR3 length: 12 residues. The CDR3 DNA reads TGTGCCAGCAGCTCTGCCGCAAGGGGACCTGCGTTT. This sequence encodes CASSSAARGPAF.

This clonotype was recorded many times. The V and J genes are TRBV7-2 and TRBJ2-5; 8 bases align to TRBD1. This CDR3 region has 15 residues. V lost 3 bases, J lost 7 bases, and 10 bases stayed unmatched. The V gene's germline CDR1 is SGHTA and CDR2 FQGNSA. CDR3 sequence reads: CASSLYPDRAMTQYF. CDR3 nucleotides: TGTGCCAGCAGCTTGTATCCGGACAGGGCCATGACCCAGTACTTC.

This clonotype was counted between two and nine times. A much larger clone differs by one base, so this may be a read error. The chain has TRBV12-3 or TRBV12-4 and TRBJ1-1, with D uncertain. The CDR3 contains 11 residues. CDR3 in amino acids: CASSLVRDASF. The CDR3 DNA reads TGTGCCAGCAGTTTAGTGCGTGATGCTTCCTTT.

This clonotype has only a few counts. CDR3 amino acids: CSSQDWDNEQFF. CDR3 coding DNA: TGCAGCTCTCAGGACTGGGACAATGAGCAGTTCTTC. The chain combines TRBV29-1 with TRBJ2-1; possible D gene TRBD2, 5 bases. V shed 8 bases and J shed 5 bases, with 13 bases lying between them. Germline loops: CDR1 SQVTM, CDR2 ANQGSEA. The CDR3 spans 12 residues.

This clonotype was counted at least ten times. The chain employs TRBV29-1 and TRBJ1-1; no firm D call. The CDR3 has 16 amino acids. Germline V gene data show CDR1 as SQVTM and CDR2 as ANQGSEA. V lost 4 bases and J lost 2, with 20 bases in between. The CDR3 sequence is CSVVRSVGSLNTEAFF. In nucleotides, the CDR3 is TGCAGCGTTGTAAGGTCGGTTGGCAGCCTAAACACTGAAGCTTTCTTT.

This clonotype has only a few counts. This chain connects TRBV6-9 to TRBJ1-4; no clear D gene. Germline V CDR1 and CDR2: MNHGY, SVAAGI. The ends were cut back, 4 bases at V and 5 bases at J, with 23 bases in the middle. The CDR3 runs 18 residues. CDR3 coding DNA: TGTGCCAGCAGTTCCCTATCGGACGGACCAGACCAGAATGAAAAACTGTTTTTT. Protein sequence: CASSSLSDGPDQNEKLFF.

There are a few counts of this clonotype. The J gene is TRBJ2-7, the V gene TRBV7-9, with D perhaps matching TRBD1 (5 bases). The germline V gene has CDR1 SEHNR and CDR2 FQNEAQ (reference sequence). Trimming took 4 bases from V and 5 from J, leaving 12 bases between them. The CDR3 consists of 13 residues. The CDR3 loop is CASSSGNGHEQYF. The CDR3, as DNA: TGTGCCAGCAGCTCAGGGAATGGACACGAGCAGTACTTC.

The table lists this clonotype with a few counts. The CDR3 sequence: CSVEAGGVTGELFF. DNA of the CDR3: TGCAGCGTCGAGGCGGGAGGGGTCACCGGGGAGCTGTTTTTT. V gene TRBV29-1 combines with J gene TRBJ2-2, with 9 nucleotides matching TRBD2. This CDR3 spans 14 amino acids. CDR1 and CDR2 from the germline V gene are SQVTM and ANQGSEA. V dropped 6 bases and J dropped 4; count of bases not matched to a gene: 6.

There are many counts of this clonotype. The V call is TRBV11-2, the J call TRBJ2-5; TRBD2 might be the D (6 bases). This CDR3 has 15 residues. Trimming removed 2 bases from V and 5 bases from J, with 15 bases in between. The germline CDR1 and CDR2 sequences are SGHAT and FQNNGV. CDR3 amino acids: CASSLWAGAGETQYF. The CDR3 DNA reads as TGTGCCAGCAGCTTATGGGCGGGCGCGGGGGAGACCCAGTACTTC.

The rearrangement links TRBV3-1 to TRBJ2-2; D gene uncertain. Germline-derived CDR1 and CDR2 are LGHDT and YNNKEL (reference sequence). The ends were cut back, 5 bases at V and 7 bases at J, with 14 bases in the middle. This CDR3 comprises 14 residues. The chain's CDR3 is CASSALWRGGELFF. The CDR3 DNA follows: TGTGCCAGCAGCGCCCTGTGGCGCGGCGGGGAGCTGTTTTTT. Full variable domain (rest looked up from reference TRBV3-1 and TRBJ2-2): DTAVSQTPKYLVTQMGNDKSIKCEQNLGHDTMYWYKQDSKKFLKIMFSYNNKELIINETVPNRFSPKSPDKAHLNLHINSLELGDSAVYFCASSALWRGGELFFGEGSRLTVL.

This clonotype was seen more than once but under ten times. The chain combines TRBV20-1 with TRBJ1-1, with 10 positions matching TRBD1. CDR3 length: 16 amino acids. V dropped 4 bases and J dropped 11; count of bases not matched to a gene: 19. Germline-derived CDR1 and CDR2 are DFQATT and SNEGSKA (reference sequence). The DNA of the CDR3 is TGCAGTGCTACTCACCAGACAGGGGGCTTGTCTTTGTCGGCTTTCTTT. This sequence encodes CSATHQTGGLSLSAFF.

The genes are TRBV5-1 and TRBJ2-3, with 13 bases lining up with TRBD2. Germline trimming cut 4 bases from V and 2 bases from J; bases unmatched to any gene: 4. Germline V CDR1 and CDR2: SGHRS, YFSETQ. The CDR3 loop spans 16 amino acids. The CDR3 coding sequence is TGCGCCAGCAGCGCAGGACTAGCGGGAGCCACAGATACGCAGTATTTT. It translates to CASSAGLAGATDTQYF.

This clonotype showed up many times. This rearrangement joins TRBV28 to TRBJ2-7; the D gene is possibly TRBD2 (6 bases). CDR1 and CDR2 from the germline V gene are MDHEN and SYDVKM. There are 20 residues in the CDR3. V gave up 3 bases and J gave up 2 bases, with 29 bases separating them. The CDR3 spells CASSFLGVGGNPLPPYEQYF. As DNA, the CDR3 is TGTGCCAGCAGTTTCCTTGGGGTCGGCGGGAACCCTTTACCCCCCTACGAGCAGTACTTC.